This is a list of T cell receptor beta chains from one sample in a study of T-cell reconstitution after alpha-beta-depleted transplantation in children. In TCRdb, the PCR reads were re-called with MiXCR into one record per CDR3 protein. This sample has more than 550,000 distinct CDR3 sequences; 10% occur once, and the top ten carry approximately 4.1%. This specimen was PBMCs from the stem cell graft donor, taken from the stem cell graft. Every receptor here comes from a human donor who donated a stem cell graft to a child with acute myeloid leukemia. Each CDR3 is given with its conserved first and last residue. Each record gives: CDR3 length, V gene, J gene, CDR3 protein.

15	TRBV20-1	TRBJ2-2	CSARDGIRVPGELFF
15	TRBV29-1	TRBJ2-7	CSVETLAGASYEQYF
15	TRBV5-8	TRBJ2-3	CASRRVWGGTDTQYF
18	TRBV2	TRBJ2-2	CASSDPTSIDSTTGELFF
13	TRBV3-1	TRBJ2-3	CASSPDNTDTQYF
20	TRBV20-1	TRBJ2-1	CSARDRPGLAGESSYNEQLF
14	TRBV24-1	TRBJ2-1	CATKSGSSYNEQFF
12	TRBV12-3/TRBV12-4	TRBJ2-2	CASSWTSGELFF
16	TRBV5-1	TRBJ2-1	CASSAGLAANYNEQFF
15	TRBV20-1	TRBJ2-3	CSATPLRETSDTQYF